This T cell receptor (beta chain) was identified in a study of blood T cells in healthy people across ages. Study information: The capture of about one barcoded beta molecule per two T cells was achieved by template switching.

A J-beta primer mix and a sample-barcoded 5' primer were used in a second PCR of about 7 to 12 cycles. In TCRdb, the 5' RACE reads were re-called with MiXCR into one record per CDR3 protein. The sample holds roughly 1.6 million distinct CDR3 sequences, about 35% seen once. The donors, healthy Caucasians from Russia, were aged 6 to 90. With respect to this clonotype: Its antigen is still unknown.

General observations from the study: Donor CMV status, an unknown factor, possibly confounded changes in expanded clonotypes. Naive T cell percentage strongly correlated with TCR beta diversity.

The sample taken for sequencing was blood. The TCR sequence derives from a woman aged 30 to 39 in good health.

The CDR3 loop reads CASSLGARQETQYF. The CDR3 DNA follows: TGTGCCAGCAGCTTGGGGGCACGCCAAGAGACCCAGTACTTC. The rearrangement links TRBV5-4 to TRBJ2-5; no clear D gene. The CDR3 has 14 amino acids. The germline V gene encodes CDR1 SGHNT and CDR2 YYREEE (reference sequence). Trimming pared 0 bases from V and 1 base from J, leaving 7 bases between.